This TCR beta chain stems from a study of T cell responses to AZD1222 COVID-19 vaccine. V shed 6 bases and J shed 3 bases, with 19 bases lying between them. Germline V gives CDR1 SQVTM, CDR2 ANQGSEA. The CDR3 has 15 residues. As to this clone: Its antigen is still unknown.

Whole-study findings and limits: Spike-specific TCR breadth and depth grew following two AZD1222 doses.

Clones were read by immunoSEQ multiplex PCR, and TCRdb kept only the in-frame ones, dropping some. The table shows 65,000 to 95,000 clones, with roughly 88% occurring only once. The TCR sequence derives from an adult who received the AZD1222 COVID-19 vaccine. This material consisted of peripheral blood, taken 28 days after the second AZD1222 dose. This sequence joins TRBV29-1 and TRBJ2-3; D is perhaps TRBD1 (8 bases). The CDR3 DNA sequence: TGCAGCGTCGGGGGGAGGCAGGGGGCGACAGATACGCAGTATTTT. Residues: CSVGGRQGATDTQYF.